Listed below are T cell receptor beta chains from one sample, sequenced in a study of PD-1 blockade in classical Hodgkin lymphoma. Profiled with immunoSEQ multiplex PCR; TCRdb holds only in-frame clones, not every one. The table shows 84,000 or so clones, with nearly 95% occurring only once. The sequenced sample was peripheral blood mononuclear cells (PBMCs), obtained before the second cycle of nivolumab. These receptors were collected from a human donor with classical Hodgkin lymphoma. Both conserved end residues are part of each CDR3. The D gene is left open where the match is weak. Size values are once, few and many counts, or a class for expanded clones, and some rows have none.

j_gene,d_gene,v_gene,abundance,CDR3nt,CDR3aa
TRBJ2-1,.,TRBV27,.,TGTGCCAGCAGTTTATCGCAATCGAGTGAGCAGTTCTTC,CASSLSQSSEQFF
TRBJ2-3,TRBD2,TRBV18,.,TGTGCCAGCTCACCCGGACTAGCTTGGGATACGCAGTATTTT,CASSPGLAWDTQYF
TRBJ1-2,.,TRBV7-2,.,TGTGCCAGCAGCTCCGCACAGGACTCGCTCATAGGTGGCTACACCTTC,CASSSAQDSLIGGYTF
TRBJ2-5,TRBD2,TRBV30,once,TGTGCCTGGAGTGGGCTAGCGGAACAAGAGACCCAGTACTTC,CAWSGLAEQETQYF
TRBJ2-2,.,TRBV5-4,.,TGTGCCAGCAGCTTGGGGCATGGGAACACCGGGGAGCTGTTTTTT,CASSLGHGNTGELFF
TRBJ1-2,.,TRBV19,.,TGTGCCAGTAGTATTCGACGGGGGTTGAACTATGGCTACACCTTC,CASSIRRGLNYGYTF
TRBJ2-7,.,TRBV9,.,TGTGCCAGCAGCGTGACAGGAGGGGACGAGCAGTACTTC,CASSVTGGDEQYF
TRBJ2-7,.,TRBV10-3,once,TGTGCCATCAGTGAGTCAACCTACGAGCAGTACTTC,CAISESTYEQYF
TRBJ2-3,TRBD2,TRBV4-2,.,TGTGCCAGCAGCCAGCCGGGACTAGCTGGTACAGATACGCAGTATTTT,CASSQPGLAGTDTQYF
TRBJ2-7,TRBD2,TRBV5-5,.,TGTGCCAGCAGCTTCGAAATAGCGGGCCCTTACGAGCAGTACTTC,CASSFEIAGPYEQYF
TRBJ2-7,.,TRBV5-6,.,TGTGCCAGCAGCTTGGTGGGGACACGATCTTACGAGCAGTACTTC,CASSLVGTRSYEQYF
TRBJ1-5,.,TRBV2,.,TGTGCCAGCAGTGACGTGGGAGGGGGGTTGAGCAATCAGCCCCAGCATTTT,CASSDVGGGLSNQPQHF
TRBJ1-4,.,TRBV5-6,.,TGTGCCAGCAGGGTGACAGGCATGAATGAAAAACTGTTTTTT,CASRVTGMNEKLFF
TRBJ2-7,TRBD1,TRBV27,.,TGTGCCAGCAGCTTTATCGGACAGGCCTCCTACGAGCAGTACTTC,CASSFIGQASYEQYF
TRBJ2-5,.,TRBV29-1,.,TGCAGCGTGGGGAGCGGTTATGGGGAGACCCAGTACTTC,CSVGSGYGETQYF
TRBJ2-5,.,TRBV10-3,once,TGTGCCATCAGTGCGACATCCCAAGAGACCCAGTACTTC,CAISATSQETQYF
TRBJ2-1,.,TRBV6-4,.,TGTGCCAGCAGTTTCGAAGCCCGAAGTGAGCAGTTCTTC,CASSFEARSEQFF
TRBJ1-5,.,TRBV9,.,TGTGCCAGCGGGGGGGAAAATCAGCCCCAGCATTTT,CASGGENQPQHF
TRBJ2-5,TRBD2,TRBV7-7,.,TGTGCTAGCAGCTTTGGGACTAGCGGGAGGGCGGAGACCCAGTACTTC,CASSFGTSGRAETQYF
TRBJ2-7,.,TRBV5-1,.,TGCGCCAGCAGCTTGGCCATACCCCAGGGGCCCTTGGGGTACGAGCAGTACTTC,CASSLAIPQGPLGYEQYF
TRBJ2-1,.,TRBV25-1,.,TGTGCCAGCAGTTCTCCCGGGACTGCCACCTACAATGAGCAGTTCTTC,CASSSPGTATYNEQFF
TRBJ2-7,TRBD2,TRBV27,.,TGTGCCAGCAGTTTATCTAGCGGGAGACCCTACGAGCAGTACTTC,CASSLSSGRPYEQYF
TRBJ2-7,TRBD2,TRBV9,.,TGTGCCAGCAGCGTAGGAGCGGGAGGGCCTCAGATCACCTACGAGCAGTACTTC,CASSVGAGGPQITYEQYF
TRBJ2-7,TRBD2,TRBV27,.,TGTGCCAGCAGTGGCCCCGGGACTAGCGGAGGGGGGGCCTACGAGCAGTACTTC,CASSGPGTSGGGAYEQYF
TRBJ2-5,.,TRBV19,.,TGTGCCAGTACCGGGACTGAAAAAGAGACCCAGTACTTC,CASTGTEKETQYF
TRBJ2-3,TRBD2,TRBV5-1,.,TGCGCCAGCAGCTGGGGGACTACCTCCACAGATACGCAGTATTTT,CASSWGTTSTDTQYF
TRBJ2-2,.,TRBV30,.,TGTGCCTGGACCTACGGTGGGGAGCTGTTTTTT,CAWTYGGELFF
TRBJ2-3,.,TRBV14,.,TGTGCCAGCAGATCAAACGCGGAGGCTTCGCAGTATTTT,CASRSNAEASQYF
TRBJ2-7,TRBD1,TRBV11-3,once,TGTGCCAGCAGCTTAGGCTCGGGCAGGGGGCTTGACGAGCAGTACTTC,CASSLGSGRGLDEQYF
TRBJ2-7,TRBD1,TRBV6-6,.,TGTGCCAGCAGCCGGGGACAGGGTGGAAACGAGCAGTACTTC,CASSRGQGGNEQYF
TRBJ2-7,.,TRBV9,.,TGTGCCAGCAGCGCTCGGTGGGAGGCCTACGAGCAGTACTTC,CASSARWEAYEQYF
TRBJ2-5,.,TRBV5-1,.,TGCGCCAGCAGCTTGGGTATGAATGACGAGACCCAGTACTTC,CASSLGMNDETQYF
TRBJ1-1,.,TRBV19,once,TGTGCCAGTAGTTGGCAGAACACTGAAGCTTTCTTT,CASSWQNTEAFF
TRBJ2-1,.,TRBV9,.,TGTGCCAGCAGCCCCGGGGTAGAGCGTGGGGAGCAGTTCTTC,CASSPGVERGEQFF
TRBJ2-1,.,TRBV13,.,TGTGCCAGCAGTCAAGGGACCACCTACAATGAGCAGTTCTTC,CASSQGTTYNEQFF
TRBJ2-1,.,TRBV9,.,TGTGCCAGCAGCGTAGTAACGGTCGGGCACAATGAGCAGTTCTTC,CASSVVTVGHNEQFF
TRBJ2-2,.,TRBV7-7,.,TGTGCTAGCAGCTTACTGAGTAACACCGGGGAGCTGTTTTTT,CASSLLSNTGELFF
TRBJ2-3,.,TRBV2,.,TGTGCCAGCAGTACCGGACGTCCCACAGATACGCAGTATTTT,CASSTGRPTDTQYF
TRBJ1-5,TRBD1,TRBV28,once,TGTGCCTCCGGACAGGGGGCTGCCTCTCAGCCCCAGCATTTT,CASGQGAASQPQHF
TRBJ2-1,.,TRBV30,.,TGTGCCTGGGCCGGGAGTGAGCAGTTCTTC,CAWAGSEQFF
TRBJ1-4,.,TRBV30,.,TGTGCCTGGAGTGTACAGCCCCTAGGATATGAAAAACTGTTTTTT,CAWSVQPLGYEKLFF
TRBJ2-1,.,TRBV10-3,.,TGTGCCATGGACGCAGGGTCAAGTCGATCCTACAATGAGCAGTTCTTC,CAMDAGSSRSYNEQFF
TRBJ1-2,TRBD1,TRBV7-9,.,TGTGCCAGCAGCTTAAGACAGGGGGCTAACTATGGCTACACCTTC,CASSLRQGANYGYTF
TRBJ2-2,.,TRBV27,.,TGTGCCAGCAGTTTACGGGGTACCGGGGAGCTGTTTTTT,CASSLRGTGELFF
TRBJ2-3,TRBD2,TRBV7-8,.,TGTGCCAGCAGCCTGGGACTAGCGGGAGAACCTAGCACAGATACGCAGTATTTT,CASSLGLAGEPSTDTQYF
TRBJ2-7,.,TRBV11-2,once,TGTGCCAGCAGCTTAGTGGGGTACGAGCAGTACTTC,CASSLVGYEQYF
TRBJ1-5,.,TRBV5-1,.,TGCGCCAGCAGCTTGGACGGGAATCAGCCCCAGCATTTT,CASSLDGNQPQHF
TRBJ2-7,TRBD1,TRBV30,.,TGTGCCTGGAGTCCGGGCGGGACAGGGGCATACGAGCAGTACTTC,CAWSPGGTGAYEQYF
TRBJ2-5,TRBD1,TRBV6-6,.,TGTGCCAGCAGTTACGGGACAGGGGGCCGGGAGACCCAGTACTTC,CASSYGTGGRETQYF
TRBJ2-7,TRBD1,TRBV28,once,TGTGCCAGCAGTTTCGAGACAGGGGGCCCCTACGAGCAGTACTTC,CASSFETGGPYEQYF
TRBJ1-2,.,TRBV6-6,.,TGTGCCAGCAGTTACTCGTCCACTGAGGATGGCTACACCTTC,CASSYSSTEDGYTF